Listed below are T cell receptor beta chains from one sample, sequenced in a study of a mutant IDH1 vaccine in newly diagnosed glioma. No antigen has been identified for these receptors. Profiling relied on immunoSEQ multiplex PCR, and the TCRdb table lists in-frame clones only, not all of them. The table includes tens of thousands of clones, 80% to 90% detected once. The source was PBMCs, collected from a glioma patient whose treatment included an IDH1 peptide vaccine. The receptors shown here come from a middle-aged man with glioma. Both conserved end residues are part of each CDR3. A D gene is named only where the DNA matches it firmly. Clone size is given for some rows only: seen once, a few or many times, or a class if the clone is expanded.

clone_size	j_call	d_call	v_call	cdr3_aa	cdr3_nt
-	TRBJ1-5	TRBD1	TRBV2	CASWTGVLDQPQHF	TGTGCCAGCTGGACAGGTGTGTTGGATCAGCCCCAGCATTTT
-	TRBJ1-4	-	TRBV10-2	CASRVGATNEKLFF	TGCGCCAGCCGGGTGGGAGCAACTAATGAAAAACTGTTTTTT
-	TRBJ2-2	TRBD1	TRBV2	CASNRDRDTGELFF	TGTGCCAGCAATCGGGACAGGGACACCGGGGAGCTGTTTTTT
-	TRBJ2-1	TRBD2	TRBV10-1	CASSEWLAGDNEQFF	TGCGCCAGCAGTGAGTGGCTAGCGGGGGACAATGAGCAGTTCTTC
-	TRBJ1-5	-	TRBV28	CASLRTAANQPQHF	TGTGCCAGCCTTCGGACAGCGGCTAATCAGCCCCAGCATTTT
-	TRBJ1-5	-	TRBV11-2	CASSLGQRAGQPQHF	TGTGCCAGCAGCTTAGGACAAAGGGCCGGTCAGCCCCAGCATTTT
-	TRBJ2-2	TRBD2	TRBV4-3	CASRKDWAGVNTGELFF	TGCGCCAGCCGAAAAGACTGGGCGGGAGTAAACACCGGGGAGCTGTTTTTT
-	TRBJ1-3	-	TRBV9	CASSVGGNTIYF	TGTGCCAGCAGCGTAGGGGGAAACACCATATATTTT
-	TRBJ1-2	-	TRBV6-5	CASSYSRAANYGYTF	TGTGCCAGCAGTTACTCGAGGGCAGCGAACTATGGCTACACCTTC
few	TRBJ2-2	-	TRBV27	CASRTNTGELFF	TGTGCCAGCAGAACGAACACCGGGGAGCTGTTTTTT
-	TRBJ1-3	-	TRBV30	CAWSAGDSGNTIYF	TGTGCCTGGAGTGCAGGGGACTCTGGAAACACCATATATTTT
once	TRBJ1-2	-	TRBV30	CAWTRDGYGYTF	TGTGCCTGGACCCGTGACGGTTATGGCTACACCTTC
-	TRBJ1-1	-	TRBV6-1	CASSESVNTEAFF	TGTGCCAGCAGTGAATCGGTGAACACTGAAGCTTTCTTT
few	TRBJ1-5	-	TRBV30	CAWSVSDLAYSNQPQHF	TGTGCCTGGAGTGTTTCCGACCTCGCCTATAGCAATCAGCCCCAGCATTTT
-	TRBJ1-2	-	TRBV5-6	CASSFVTDRYGYTF	TGTGCCAGCAGCTTCGTCACAGACCGCTATGGCTACACCTTC
-	TRBJ1-5	-	TRBV7-9	CASSFDTSNQPQHF	TGTGCCAGCAGCTTCGACACCAGCAATCAGCCCCAGCATTTT
-	TRBJ2-2	-	TRBV6-5	CASSYSMRVPGELFF	TGTGCCAGCAGTTACTCGATGAGGGTCCCCGGGGAGCTGTTTTTT
-	TRBJ1-1	-	TRBV19	CASSGGPQNTEAFF	TGTGCCAGTAGTGGTGGACCCCAGAACACTGAAGCTTTCTTT
once	TRBJ2-1	-	TRBV18	CASSPQGPLNNEQFF	TGTGCCAGCTCACCCCAGGGGCCCCTGAACAATGAGCAGTTCTTC
-	TRBJ2-5	-	TRBV10-2	CASSEGAEPAETQYF	TGCGCCAGCAGTGAGGGAGCGGAACCAGCTGAGACCCAGTACTTC
once	TRBJ2-7	TRBD2	TRBV4-2	CASSLRGELAGYEQYF	TGTGCCAGCAGCCTTAGGGGGGAACTAGCGGGTTACGAGCAGTACTTC
-	TRBJ2-5	TRBD2	TRBV4-3	CASSQGGTSGRQETQYF	TGCGCCAGCAGCCAGGGGGGCACTAGCGGGCGACAAGAGACCCAGTACTTC
-	TRBJ2-5	-	TRBV19	CASSTQGVETQYF	TGTGCCAGTAGTACACAGGGAGTAGAGACCCAGTACTTC
once	TRBJ2-4	-	TRBV4-3	CASSQEYRDIQYF	TGCGCCAGCAGCCAAGAATATAGAGACATTCAGTACTTC
-	TRBJ1-1	TRBD1	TRBV13	CASSLAGQGGTEAFF	TGTGCCAGCAGCTTAGCGGGACAGGGGGGCACTGAAGCTTTCTTT
medium-sized	TRBJ1-5	-	TRBV30	CAWSDRLRQPQHF	TGTGCCTGGAGTGATAGGCTACGGCAGCCCCAGCATTTT
-	TRBJ2-3	-	TRBV28	CASSPSDTDTQYF	TGTGCCAGCAGCCCTTCCGATACAGATACGCAGTATTTT
-	TRBJ1-1	-	TRBV7-2	CASSFPGMGTEAFF	TGTGCCAGCAGCTTTCCAGGGATGGGGACTGAAGCTTTCTTT
-	TRBJ2-3	TRBD2	TRBV2	CASYRTSGFQSTDTQYF	TGTGCCAGCTATCGGACTAGCGGGTTCCAAAGCACAGATACGCAGTATTTT
-	TRBJ1-3	-	TRBV7-2	CASSLRPGAGGNTIYF	TGTGCCAGCAGCTTAAGACCGGGGGCGGGCGGAAACACCATATATTTT
once	TRBJ1-4	-	TRBV6-5	CASSSGPLTEKLFF	TGTGCCAGCAGTTCGGGACCCCTGACCGAAAAACTGTTTTTT
-	TRBJ2-3	TRBD1	TRBV15	CATSRYRDRATDTQYF	TGTGCCACCAGCAGATACCGGGACAGGGCCACAGATACGCAGTATTTT
few	TRBJ2-7	TRBD1	TRBV2	CASRDRQGSYEQYF	TGTGCCAGCAGGGATCGACAGGGCTCCTACGAGCAGTACTTC
-	TRBJ2-6	TRBD2	TRBV11-3	CASSPGLAGPGANVLTF	TGTGCCAGCAGCCCCGGACTAGCGGGACCTGGGGCCAACGTCCTGACTTTC
-	TRBJ1-2	TRBD1	TRBV5-4	CASSPDRVYGYTF	TGTGCCAGCAGTCCTGACAGGGTCTATGGCTACACCTTC
-	TRBJ2-5	TRBD1	TRBV5-1	CASSLGGQQLTQYF	TGCGCCAGCAGCTTGGGGGGACAGCAATTGACCCAGTACTTC
-	TRBJ1-1	TRBD1	TRBV9	CASSAQGARITEAFF	TGTGCCAGCAGCGCCCAGGGGGCCAGGATCACTGAAGCTTTCTTT
-	TRBJ2-7	-	TRBV18	CASSPSTFSYEQYF	TGTGCCAGCTCACCATCCACCTTCTCCTACGAGCAGTACTTC
-	TRBJ2-7	-	TRBV4-1	CASSQGGAYEQYF	TGCGCCAGCAGCCAAGGGGGGGCCTACGAGCAGTACTTC
-	TRBJ2-7	-	TRBV29-1	CSVEGRGYEQYF	TGCAGCGTTGAGGGCAGGGGTTACGAGCAGTACTTC
-	TRBJ1-2	TRBD1	TRBV19	CASSIETGTGGYTF	TGTGCCAGTAGTATAGAGACAGGGACGGGTGGCTACACCTTC
-	TRBJ2-5	TRBD1	TRBV11-2	CASSSGQGETQYF	TGTGCCAGCAGCTCAGGACAGGGCGAGACCCAGTACTTC
-	TRBJ1-1	TRBD1	TRBV7-8	CASSLGQGVGAFF	TGTGCCAGCAGCTTAGGTCAGGGGGTAGGAGCTTTCTTT
-	TRBJ2-7	-	TRBV5-1	CASSTGIGKPYEQYF	TGCGCCAGTAGCACCGGTATAGGAAAGCCCTACGAGCAGTACTTC
-	TRBJ1-1	-	TRBV9	CASSEDGGDTEAFF	TGTGCCAGCAGCGAGGACGGGGGGGACACTGAAGCTTTCTTT
-	TRBJ2-1	TRBD1	TRBV28	CASSFRTGDEQFF	TGTGCCAGCAGTTTCAGGACAGGGGATGAGCAGTTCTTC
-	TRBJ2-3	-	TRBV7-9	CASSLSTRTDTQYF	TGTGCCAGCAGCTTAAGCACACGCACAGATACGCAGTATTTT
few	TRBJ1-3	-	TRBV27	CASSPTQPGNTIYF	TGTGCCAGCAGCCCTACCCAACCTGGAAACACCATATATTTT
-	TRBJ1-1	-	TRBV5-6	CASSLRGRWNTEAFF	TGTGCCAGCAGCTTGCGGGGGCGCTGGAACACTGAAGCTTTCTTT
-	TRBJ2-3	-	TRBV2	CASLGRGTDTQYF	TGTGCCAGCTTGGGCAGGGGCACAGATACGCAGTATTTT
-	TRBJ1-4	-	TRBV18	CASSPRAVTNEKLFF	TGTGCCAGCTCACCACGAGCCGTAACTAATGAAAAACTGTTTTTT
-	TRBJ1-2	-	TRBV29-1	CSVESTMYGYTF	TGCAGCGTTGAAAGTACTATGTATGGCTACACCTTC
few	TRBJ1-2	-	TRBV5-4	CASSLAGGGAAF	TGCGCCAGCAGCCTTGCGGGGGGCGGGGCGGCCTTC
-	TRBJ1-1	-	TRBV20-1	CSAEDDTEAFF	TGCAGTGCTGAGGACGACACTGAAGCTTTCTTT
-	TRBJ2-2	-	TRBV28	CASSFTHFGTSSGELFF	TGTGCCAGCAGTTTTACTCACTTCGGGACGTCTTCTGGGGAGCTGTTTTTT
-	TRBJ1-2	-	TRBV7-2	CASSPASSGYTF	TGTGCCAGCAGCCCAGCCTCATCTGGCTACACCTTC